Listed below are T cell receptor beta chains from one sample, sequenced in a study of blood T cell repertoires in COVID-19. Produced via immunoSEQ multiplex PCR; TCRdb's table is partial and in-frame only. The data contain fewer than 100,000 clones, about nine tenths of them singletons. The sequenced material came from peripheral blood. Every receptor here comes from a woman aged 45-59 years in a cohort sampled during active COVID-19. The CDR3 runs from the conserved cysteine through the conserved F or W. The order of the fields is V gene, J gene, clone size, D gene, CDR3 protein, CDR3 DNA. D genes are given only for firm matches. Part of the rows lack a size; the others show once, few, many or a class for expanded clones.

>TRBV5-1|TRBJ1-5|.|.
CASSLGDGSNQPQHF
TGCGCCAGCAGCTTGGGAGACGGGAGCAATCAGCCCCAGCATTTT
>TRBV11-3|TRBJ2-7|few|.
CASSLDRGSSYEQYF
TGTGCCAGCAGCTTAGATCGGGGTAGCTCCTACGAGCAGTACTTC
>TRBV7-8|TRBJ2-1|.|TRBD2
CASSRRGGSPNNEQFF
TGTGCCAGCAGCCGACGAGGCGGGAGCCCTAACAATGAGCAGTTCTTC
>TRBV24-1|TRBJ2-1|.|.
CATSDSGQTYNEQFF
TGTGCCACCAGTGACTCAGGACAGACATACAATGAGCAGTTCTTC
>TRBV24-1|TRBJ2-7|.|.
CATSDLLFLCEPYPGQFFYEQYF
TGTGCCACCAGTGATTTACTTTTTCTATGCGAGCCCTACCCCGGACAGTTTTTCTACGAGCAGTACTTC
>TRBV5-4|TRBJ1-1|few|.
CASSRVQGDTEAFF
TGTGCCAGCAGCCGAGTACAGGGTGACACTGAAGCTTTCTTT
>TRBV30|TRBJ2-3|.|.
CAWSGSSDTQYF
TGTGCCTGGAGTGGGAGTTCCGATACGCAGTATTTT
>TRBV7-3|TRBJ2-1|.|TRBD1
CASREAGGPYNEQFF
TGTGCCAGCAGAGAAGCAGGGGGCCCGTACAATGAGCAGTTCTTC
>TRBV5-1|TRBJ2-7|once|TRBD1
CASRGSGTGYEQYF
TGCGCCAGCAGGGGTTCCGGGACAGGGTACGAGCAGTACTTC
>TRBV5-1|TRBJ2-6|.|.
CASSFGQNGANVLTF
TGCGCCAGCAGCTTTGGGCAGAATGGGGCCAACGTCCTGACTTTC
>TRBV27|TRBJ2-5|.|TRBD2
CASSLSKTLAGPQETQYF
TGTGCCAGCAGTTTATCGAAAACACTAGCGGGGCCCCAAGAGACCCAGTACTTC
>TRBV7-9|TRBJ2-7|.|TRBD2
CASSPVLAGYYEQYF
TGTGCCAGCAGCCCTGTATTAGCGGGATACTACGAGCAGTACTTC
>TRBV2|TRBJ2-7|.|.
CASSEDRAAPAYEQYF
TGTGCCAGCAGTGAAGACAGGGCCGCACCCGCCTACGAGCAGTACTTC
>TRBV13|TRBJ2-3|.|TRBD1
CASSLASGGPHGDTQYF
TGTGCCAGCAGCTTAGCATCAGGGGGTCCGCATGGAGATACGCAGTATTTT
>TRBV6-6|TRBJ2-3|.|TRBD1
CASSYWGQGTDTQYF
TGTGCCAGCAGTTACTGGGGACAGGGCACAGATACGCAGTATTTT
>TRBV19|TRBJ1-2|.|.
CASRIQGSDGYTF
TGTGCCAGCAGAATTCAGGGGTCAGATGGCTACACCTTC
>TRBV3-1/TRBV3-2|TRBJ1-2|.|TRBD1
CASSQVKGTGVGYTF
TGTGCCAGCAGCCAAGTAAAGGGGACAGGGGTTGGCTACACCTTC
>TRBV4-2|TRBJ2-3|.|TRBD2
CASSQTARNSGRTTQYF
TGTGCCAGCAGCCAGACCGCAAGGAATAGCGGGAGGACTACGCAGTATTTT
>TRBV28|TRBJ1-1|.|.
CASSLYSGQRNTEAFF
TGTGCCAGCAGTTTATATTCCGGACAGAGGAACACTGAAGCTTTCTTT
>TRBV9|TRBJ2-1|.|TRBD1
CASSSTGTGAYNEQFF
TGTGCCAGCAGCTCAACCGGGACAGGGGCGTACAATGAGCAGTTCTTC
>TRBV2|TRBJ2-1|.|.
CASSELGGSYNEQFF
TGTGCCAGCAGTGAATTGGGGGGTTCCTACAATGAGCAGTTCTTC
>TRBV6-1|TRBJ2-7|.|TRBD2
CASSDSVWTSGSRAYEQYF
TGTGCCAGCAGTGATTCGGTGTGGACTAGCGGGAGCAGGGCTTACGAGCAGTACTTC
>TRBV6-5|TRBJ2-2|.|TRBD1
CASSYDRVETGELFF
TGTGCCAGCAGTTACGACAGGGTTGAGACCGGGGAGCTGTTTTTT
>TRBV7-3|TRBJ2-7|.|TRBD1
CASSAGTASTYEQYF
TGTGCCAGCAGCGCTGGGACAGCGAGTACCTACGAGCAGTACTTC
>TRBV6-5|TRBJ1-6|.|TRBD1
CASSYYRGQGSPLHF
TGTGCCAGCAGTTATTACAGGGGGCAAGGTTCACCCCTCCACTTT
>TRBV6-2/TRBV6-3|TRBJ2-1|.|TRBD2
CASSSGSFYNEQFF
TGTGCCAGCAGCAGCGGGAGTTTTTACAATGAGCAGTTCTTC
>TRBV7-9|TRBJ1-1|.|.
CASSPKGRANTEAFF
TGTGCCAGCAGCCCCAAGGGGAGGGCGAACACTGAAGCTTTCTTT
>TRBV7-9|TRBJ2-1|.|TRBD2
CASSSRDYDSEQFF
TGTGCCAGCAGCTCCCGGGACTATGATTCCGAGCAGTTCTTC
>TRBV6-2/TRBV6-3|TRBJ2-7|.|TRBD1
CASSYDRGFWYEQYF
TGTGCCAGCAGTTACGACAGGGGGTTTTGGTACGAGCAGTACTTC
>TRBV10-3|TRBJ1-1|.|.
CAISESVRGTEAFF
TGTGCCATCAGTGAGTCGGTTAGGGGCACTGAAGCTTTCTTT
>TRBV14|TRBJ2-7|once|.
CASSHTYEQYF
TGTGCCAGCAGCCATACCTACGAGCAGTACTTC
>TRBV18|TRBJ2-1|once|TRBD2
CASSLGLAGGYNEQFF
TGTGCCAGCTCACTGGGACTAGCGGGAGGTTACAATGAGCAGTTCTTC
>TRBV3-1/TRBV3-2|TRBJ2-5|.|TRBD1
CASSPFGQGGEETQYF
TGTGCCAGCAGCCCGTTTGGACAGGGAGGCGAAGAGACCCAGTACTTC
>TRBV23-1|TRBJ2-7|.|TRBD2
CASSFSGSAYEQYF
TGCGCCAGCAGTTTTAGCGGGAGCGCCTACGAGCAGTACTTC
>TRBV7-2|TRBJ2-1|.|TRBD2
CASSFLGGSGSSSEQFF
TGTGCCAGCAGCTTCCTGGGGGGTAGCGGGAGTTCGAGTGAGCAGTTCTTC
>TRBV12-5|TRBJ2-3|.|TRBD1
CASGRNRGGPERDTQYF
TGTGCTAGTGGGCGGAACCGAGGGGGCCCGGAACGAGATACGCAGTATTTT
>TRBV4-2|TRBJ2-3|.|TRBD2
CASSQARTSLSGPDTQYF
TGTGCCAGCAGCCAAGCCCGGACTAGCCTGAGTGGCCCAGATACGCAGTATTTT
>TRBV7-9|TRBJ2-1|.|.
CASSLVAGNEQFF
TGTGCCAGCAGCTTAGTAGCTGGTAATGAGCAGTTCTTC
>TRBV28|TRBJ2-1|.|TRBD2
CASSSPGLARNEQFF
TGTGCCAGCAGTTCCCCGGGACTAGCTCGGAATGAGCAGTTCTTC
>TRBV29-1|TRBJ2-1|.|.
CSVAGGWNEQFF
TGCAGCGTTGCGGGGGGCTGGAATGAGCAGTTCTTC
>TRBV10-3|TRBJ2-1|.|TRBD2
CAISSGLAGDEQFF
TGTGCCATCAGTTCAGGACTAGCGGGCGATGAGCAGTTCTTC
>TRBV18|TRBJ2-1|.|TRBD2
CASSPLAGGPETEQFF
TGTGCCAGCTCACCACTAGCGGGAGGACCCGAGACCGAGCAGTTCTTC
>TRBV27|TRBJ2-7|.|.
CASRLAPSYEQYF
TGTGCCAGCAGGCTAGCTCCCTCCTACGAGCAGTACTTC
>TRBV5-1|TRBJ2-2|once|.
CASSWDTSNTGELFF
TGCGCCAGCAGCTGGGACACTTCGAACACCGGGGAGCTGTTTTTT